The 20 T cell receptor beta chains reported below all come from one sample, sequenced in a study of low-dose radiotherapy and immunotherapy resistance in tumors. The time point is: before trial treatment. TCR amplification ran 15 to 25 PCR cycles using constant-region and V-primer adapter primers. TCRdb reprocessed the reads with MiXCR, giving one entry per CDR3 protein. The table has tens of thousands of distinct CDR3 sequences, about 12% seen once. Sample: PBMCs, taken before treatment. The receptor source for this set is a female donor with ovarian cancer.

This clonotype was detected many times. V gene TRBV27 combines with J gene TRBJ2-1; D not resolved. Trimming removed 6 bases at V and 5 bases at J, with 14 bases between. The CDR3 has 14 residues. Germline CDR1 and CDR2: MNHEY and SMNVEV (reference sequence). The CDR3 coding sequence is TGTGCCAGCAGCCTCGGGTGGGATGACAATGAGCAGTTCTTC. It yields the protein CASSLGWDDNEQFF.

Ten or more counts support this clonotype. The chain has TRBV29-1 and TRBJ1-2, with a possible D match to TRBD1 (5 bases). Germline V gives CDR1 SQVTM, CDR2 ANQGSEA. This CDR3 contains 12 residues. Trimming removed 5 bases at V and 3 bases at J, with 10 bases between. The CDR3 region has the DNA TGCAGCGTTAATCTAGGGGACTATGGCTACACCTTC. Translation gives CSVNLGDYGYTF.

This clonotype was seen repeatedly, ten times or more. The V and J genes are TRBV18 and TRBJ2-2; the D gene is possibly TRBD1 (5 bases). V gave up 3 bases and J gave up 0 bases, with 11 bases separating them. Germline lookup yields CDR1 KGHSH and CDR2 LQKENI. CDR3 size: 16 residues. The CDR3 nucleotides read TGTGCCAGCTCACCGCGACAGAGTGCGAACACCGGGGAGCTGTTTTTT. Amino acid sequence: CASSPRQSANTGELFF.

This clonotype was detected many times. The chain recombines TRBV28 with TRBJ2-7; 11 nucleotides align to TRBD1. The CDR3 is 14 amino acids. The germline CDR1 and CDR2 sequences are MDHEN and SYDVKM. The ends lost 5 bases at V and 6 bases at J; junction bases unmatched: 6. The CDR3 DNA reads as TGTGCCAGCAGTCCGGGACAGGGGGTCTCCGAGCAGTACTTC. As protein: CASSPGQGVSEQYF. Looking up the rest from reference TRBV28 and TRBJ2-7 gives the full variable domain: DVKVTQSSRYLVKRTGEKVFLECVQDMDHENMFWYRQDPGLGLRLIYFSYDVKMKEKGDIPEGYSVSREKKERFSLILESASTNQTSMYLCASSPGQGVSEQYFGPGTRLTVT.

This clonotype was seen at least ten times. V gene TRBV30 combines with J gene TRBJ1-1, with a possible D match to TRBD1 (6 bases). This CDR3 is built from 12 residues. With 5 bases removed from V and 3 bases from J, the gap between germline ends came to 10 bases. Looked up from germline, CDR1 is GTSNPN and CDR2 is SVGIG (reference sequence). This CDR3 reads CAWGAGDTEAFF. The CDR3 DNA sequence: TGTGCCTGGGGGGCAGGGGACACTGAAGCTTTCTTT.

Ten or more counts support this clonotype. The V and J genes are TRBV21-1 and TRBJ1-5; the D segment call TRBD1 is taken from the table without a DNA check. TRBV21-1 is a recognized pseudogene. This CDR3 region has 15 residues. The CDR3 region has the DNA TGTGCCAGCTTCCGGGTCGGACCAGACAGTCAGCCCCAGCATTTT. It encodes CASFRVGPDSQPQHF.

At least ten counts were recorded for this clonotype. The gene calls are TRBV18 and TRBJ2-5; no firm D call. The CDR3 loop spans 16 amino acids. CDR1 and CDR2 from the germline V gene are KGHSH and LQKENI. V lost 3 bases and J lost 4, with 18 bases in between. The DNA of the CDR3 is TGTGCCAGCTCACCGAGACGCGCGGACCGCTCAGAGACCCAGTACTTC. Its translation: CASSPRRADRSETQYF.

The chain joins TRBV24-1 to TRBJ1-1, with 11 nucleotides matching TRBD1. Per the germline V gene, CDR1 is KGHDR and CDR2 is SFDVKD. V was clipped by 7 bases and J by 5 bases; unmatched bases: 8. The CDR3 covers 15 residues. The CDR3, as DNA: TGTGCCACCAGAGAAGGTGGGACAGGGGGTACTGAAGCTTTCTTT. It yields the protein CATREGGTGGTEAFF.

This clonotype was picked up many times. The rearrangement joins TRBV5-1 to TRBJ1-1; D gene ambiguous. This CDR3 is built from 12 residues. Germline assignment: CDR1 SGHRS and CDR2 YFSETQ. V lost 3 bases and J 5 bases, leaving 8 bases between the germline ends. The CDR3 spells CASSSGSTEAFF. The CDR3 coding sequence is TGCGCCAGCAGCTCCGGTAGTACTGAAGCTTTCTTT.

The chain uses TRBV5-4 and TRBJ2-3, with TRBD2 identical over 10 bases. V gave up 1 base and J gave up 6 bases; unmatched junction bases: 8. Germline-derived CDR1 and CDR2 are SGHNT and YYREEE (reference sequence). This CDR3 is 16 amino acids long. CDR3 amino acids: CASSLFGLAASDTQYF. The CDR3 nucleotides read TGTGCCAGCAGCTTGTTTGGACTAGCGGCATCGGATACGCAGTATTTT.

This clonotype was counted ten times or more. J is TRBJ1-5 and V is TRBV5-1, with D perhaps TRBD1 (6 bases). This CDR3 region has 14 residues. Germline loops: CDR1 SGHRS, CDR2 YFSETQ. Trimming shortened V by 4 bases and J by 6 bases, and 14 bases separated the two germline ends. CDR3 sequence: CASSPTGLGQPQHF. CDR3 nucleotide sequence: TGCGCCAGCAGCCCCACAGGGCTGGGTCAGCCCCAGCATTTT.

This clonotype was seen repeatedly, ten times or more. The genes are TRBV9 and TRBJ2-1, with D maybe TRBD2 (6 bases). Germline V CDR1 and CDR2: SGDLS, YYNGEE. The CDR3 runs to 14 residues. The V and J ends lost 2 bases and 6 bases respectively, with 12 bases between them. The DNA of the CDR3 is TGTGCCAGCAGCGTGTCTAGCGTGGGCAATGAGCAGTTCTTC. This translates into CASSVSSVGNEQFF.

This clonotype was seen ten or more times. The junction does not match germline at one end; this may be a read error. The V and J genes are TRBV28 and TRBJ1-5, with D perhaps matching TRBD1 (5 bases). The germline V gene encodes CDR1 MDHEN and CDR2 SYDVKM. CDR3 size: 14 residues. The CDR3 DNA is TGTGCCAGCAGGAGTCGGGTGGGGGGTCAGCTCCAGCATTTT. It encodes CASRSRVGGQLQHF.

The table lists this clonotype with many counts. The rearrangement joins TRBV19 to TRBJ1-1; 7 nucleotides agree with TRBD1. With V trimmed by 4 bases and J by 2 bases, 4 bases remained unmatched. The CDR3 runs to 14 residues. CDR1 and CDR2 (germline): LNHDA, SQIVND (reference sequence). CDR3 region: CASSTGTANTEAFF. Written as DNA, the CDR3 is TGTGCCAGTAGTACAGGGACAGCAAACACTGAAGCTTTCTTT.

The chain carries TRBV28 and TRBJ1-5, with a weak D call TRBD1 (5 bases). The V end was cut by 4 bases, the J end by 0 bases, with 10 bases between. Germline V gives CDR1 MDHEN, CDR2 SYDVKM. This CDR3 spans 15 amino acids. DNA of the CDR3: TGTGCCAGCAGTTCGGCAGGGTTTAGCAATCAGCCCCAGCATTTT. Translating it yields CASSSAGFSNQPQHF.

The V gene is TRBV30, the J gene TRBJ2-7; tentatively, D is TRBD1 (5 bases). V was pared by 3 bases and J by 6 bases, with 18 bases between. CDR3 size: 14 residues. The germline V gene has CDR1 GTSNPN and CDR2 SVGIG (reference sequence). In DNA form, the CDR3 reads TGTGCCTGGAGCGTTAAGGGGTTGCCAGGCGAGCAGTACTTC. Protein product: CAWSVKGLPGEQYF.

V gene TRBV18 combines with J gene TRBJ1-4; D remains ambiguous. CDR3 size: 15 residues. V was shortened by 2 bases and J by 4 bases, with 11 bases between the two germline ends. Germline values: CDR1 KGHSH, CDR2 LQKENI. The CDR3 nucleotides read TGTGCCAGCTCACCATCAAACAGCTTTAATGAAAAACTGTTTTTT. Its protein is CASSPSNSFNEKLFF.

This clonotype was observed at least ten times. V gene TRBV2 combines with J gene TRBJ1-2; 7 bases are shared with TRBD1. The CDR3 spans 13 residues. With 9 bases clipped from V and 0 bases from J, the junction kept 4 bases outside the gene matches. In germline, CDR1 is SNHLY, CDR2 FYNNEI. The CDR3 bases are TGTGCCAGAGGGACAGACTCTAACTATGGCTACACCTTC. Amino acids: CARGTDSNYGYTF.

This chain uses TRBV20-1 with TRBJ1-6; the D gene is possibly TRBD1 (6 bases). The germline V gene encodes CDR1 DFQATT and CDR2 SNEGSKA (reference sequence). Between the trimmed V and J ends, which lost 3 bases and 7 bases, there was a span of 13 bases. The CDR3 runs 14 residues. CDR3 nucleotide sequence: TGCAGTGCTAGGGAGGGGGGGCGGAATTCACCCCTCCACTTT. It codes for CSAREGGRNSPLHF.

In this sample, this clonotype turned up many times. This chain connects TRBV5-6 to TRBJ2-5; the D call may be TRBD1 or TRBD2 (5 bases each). Trimming removed 0 bases at V and 1 base at J, with 13 bases between. The CDR3 consists of 16 residues. Germline V CDR1 and CDR2: SGHDT, YYEEEE. Here the CDR3 DNA reads TGTGCCAGCAGCTTGGTGGGTTTAGGGACCCAAGAGACCCAGTACTTC. Translated: CASSLVGLGTQETQYF. Full variable domain (remainder filled in from reference TRBV5-6 and TRBJ2-5): DAGVTQSPTHLIKTRGQQVTLRCSPKSGHDTVSWYQQALGQGPQFIFQYYEEEERQRGNFPDRFSGHQFPNYSSELNVNALLLGDSALYLCASSLVGLGTQETQYFGPGTRLLVL.